The sequence of this T cell receptor (beta chain) was determined in a study of PD-L1 blockade in urothelial cancer. About the study: In the patient group, most of the roughly 30 were males with bladder-origin urothelial cancer.

The time point was: pretreatment peripheral blood. Some clones are missing from TCRdb's copy, which holds only in-frame ones; the method was immunoSEQ multiplex PCR. The sample has 70,000 to 75,000 clones; 84% are singletons. The CDR3 spans 17 residues. V shed 0 bases and J 4 bases; nucleotides not matched to a gene: 12. Per germline, CDR1 SGDLS and CDR2 YYNGEE. The sample in question was PBMCs, obtained around atezolizumab (anti-PD-L1) treatment. The sequence derives from a woman between 70 and 85 years old with urothelial cancer. The chain uses TRBV9 and TRBJ2-7; 8 bases map to TRBD2. CDR3 nucleotide sequence: TGTGCCAGCAGCGTAGACCCGGGACTAGGCGGATTTTACGAGCAGTACTTC. Its translation: CASSVDPGLGGFYEQYF.